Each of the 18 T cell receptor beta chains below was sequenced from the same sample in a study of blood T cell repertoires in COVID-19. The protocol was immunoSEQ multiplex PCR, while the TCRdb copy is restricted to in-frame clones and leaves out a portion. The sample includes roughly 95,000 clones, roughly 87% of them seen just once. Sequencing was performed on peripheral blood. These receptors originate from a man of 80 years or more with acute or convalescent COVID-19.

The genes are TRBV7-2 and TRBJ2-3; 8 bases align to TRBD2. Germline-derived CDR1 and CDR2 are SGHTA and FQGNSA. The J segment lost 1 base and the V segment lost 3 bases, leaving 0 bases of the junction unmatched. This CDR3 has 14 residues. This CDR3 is CASSLTSGTDTQYF. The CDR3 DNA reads TGTGCCAGCAGCTTGACTAGCGGCACAGATACGCAGTATTTT.

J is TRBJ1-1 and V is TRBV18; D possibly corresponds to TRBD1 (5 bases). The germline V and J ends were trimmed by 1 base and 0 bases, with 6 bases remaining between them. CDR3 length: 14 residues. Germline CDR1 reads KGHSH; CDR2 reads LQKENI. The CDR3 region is CASSPRQLNTEAFF. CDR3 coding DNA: TGTGCCAGCTCACCACGACAGTTGAACACTGAAGCTTTCTTT.

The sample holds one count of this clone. CDR3 nucleotide sequence: TGTGCCTGGAGTGGCGGGACGTGGAACACTGAAGCTTTCTTT. Translated, it gives CAWSGGTWNTEAFF. The V call is TRBV30, the J call TRBJ1-1, with D tentatively TRBD1 (5 bases). Germline loops: CDR1 GTSNPN, CDR2 SVGIG (reference sequence). This CDR3 contains 14 residues. Trimming removed 1 base at V and 1 base at J, with 10 bases between.

The CDR3 region is CASSPGQISNQPQHF. The DNA of the CDR3 is TGTGCCAGCTCACCGGGACAGATTAGCAATCAGCCCCAGCATTTT. This sequence joins TRBV18 and TRBJ1-5; 7 bases map to TRBD1. V was clipped by 3 bases and J by 0 bases; unmatched bases: 2. The germline V gene has CDR1 KGHSH and CDR2 LQKENI. CDR3 length equals 15 residues. The full variable domain, rest sourced from reference TRBV18 and TRBJ1-5, is NAGVMQNPRHLVRRRGQEARLRCSPMKGHSHVYWYRQLPEEGLKFMVYLQKENIIDESGMPKERFSAEFPKEGPSILRIQQVVRGDSAAYFCASSPGQISNQPQHFGDGTRLSIL.

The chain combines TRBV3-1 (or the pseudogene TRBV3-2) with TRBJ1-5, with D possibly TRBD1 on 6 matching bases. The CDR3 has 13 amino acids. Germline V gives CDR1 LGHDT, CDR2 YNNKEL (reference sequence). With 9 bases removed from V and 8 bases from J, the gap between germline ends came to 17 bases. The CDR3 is CASQGTNHKPQHF. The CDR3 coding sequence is TGTGCCAGTCAGGGGACAAACCATAAGCCCCAGCATTTT.

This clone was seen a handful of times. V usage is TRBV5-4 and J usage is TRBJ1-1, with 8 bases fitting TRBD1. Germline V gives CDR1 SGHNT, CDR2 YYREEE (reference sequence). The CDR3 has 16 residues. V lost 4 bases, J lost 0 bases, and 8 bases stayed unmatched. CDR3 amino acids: CASSLGRTGLNTEAFF. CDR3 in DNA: TGTGCCAGCAGCCTAGGCAGGACAGGGCTGAACACTGAAGCTTTCTTT.

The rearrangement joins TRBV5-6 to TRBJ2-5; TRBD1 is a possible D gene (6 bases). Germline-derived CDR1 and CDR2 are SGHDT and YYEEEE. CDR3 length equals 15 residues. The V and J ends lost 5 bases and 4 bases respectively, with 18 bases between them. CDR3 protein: CASRRGIGGSETQYF. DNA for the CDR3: TGTGCCAGCAGGCGTGGTATAGGGGGTTCAGAGACCCAGTACTTC.

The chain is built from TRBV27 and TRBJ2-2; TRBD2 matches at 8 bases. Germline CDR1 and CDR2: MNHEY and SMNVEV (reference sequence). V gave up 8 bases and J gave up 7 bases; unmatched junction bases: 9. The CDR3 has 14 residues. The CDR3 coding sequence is TGTGCCAGCGGCAGCATAGCGGGGAGCGGGGAGCTGTTTTTT. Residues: CASGSIAGSGELFF.

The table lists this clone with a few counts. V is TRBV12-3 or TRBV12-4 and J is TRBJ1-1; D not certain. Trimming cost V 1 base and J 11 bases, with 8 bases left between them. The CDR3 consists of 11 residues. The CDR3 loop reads CASSLDRSAFF. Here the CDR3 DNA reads TGTGCCAGCAGTTTAGACCGCAGTGCTTTCTTT.

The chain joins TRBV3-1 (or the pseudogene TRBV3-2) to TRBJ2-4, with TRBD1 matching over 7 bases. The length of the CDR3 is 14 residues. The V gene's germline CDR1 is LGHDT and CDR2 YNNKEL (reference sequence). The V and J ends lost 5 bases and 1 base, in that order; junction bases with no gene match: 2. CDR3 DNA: TGTGCCAGCAGCTTACAGGGGGCCAAAAACATTCAGTACTTC. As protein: CASSLQGAKNIQYF.

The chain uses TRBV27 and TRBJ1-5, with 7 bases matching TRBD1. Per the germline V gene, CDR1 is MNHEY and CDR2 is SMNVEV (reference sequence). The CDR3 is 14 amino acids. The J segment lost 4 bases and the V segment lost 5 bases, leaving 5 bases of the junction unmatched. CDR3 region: CASSLRQGNQPQHF. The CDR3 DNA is TGTGCCAGCAGTCTCCGACAGGGTAATCAGCCCCAGCATTTT.

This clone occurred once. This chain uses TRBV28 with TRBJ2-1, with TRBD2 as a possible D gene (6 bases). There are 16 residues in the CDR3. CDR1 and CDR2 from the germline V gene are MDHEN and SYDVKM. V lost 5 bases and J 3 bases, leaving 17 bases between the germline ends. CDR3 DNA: TGTGCCAGCAGTCCCGGGACTGAGGATAACTACAATGAGCAGTTCTTC. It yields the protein CASSPGTEDNYNEQFF.

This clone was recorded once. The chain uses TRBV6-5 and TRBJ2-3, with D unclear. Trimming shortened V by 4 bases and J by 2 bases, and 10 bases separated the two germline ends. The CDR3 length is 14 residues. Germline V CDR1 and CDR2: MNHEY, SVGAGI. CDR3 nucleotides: TGTGCCAGCAGTTGGTACAGATACACAGATACGCAGTATTTT. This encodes CASSWYRYTDTQYF.

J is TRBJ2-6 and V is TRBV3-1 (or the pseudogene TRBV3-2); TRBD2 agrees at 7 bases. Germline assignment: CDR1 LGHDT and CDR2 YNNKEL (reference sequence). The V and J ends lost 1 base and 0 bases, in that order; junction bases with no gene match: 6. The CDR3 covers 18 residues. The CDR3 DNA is TGTGCCAGCAGCCAAGTTGCGGGAGTATTCTCTGGGGCCAACGTCCTGACTTTC. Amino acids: CASSQVAGVFSGANVLTF.

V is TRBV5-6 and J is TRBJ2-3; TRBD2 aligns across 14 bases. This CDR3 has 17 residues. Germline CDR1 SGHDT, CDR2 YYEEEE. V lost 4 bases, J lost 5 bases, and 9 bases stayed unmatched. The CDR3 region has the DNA TGTGCCAGCAGCGTCGGACTAGCGGGAGGCCGGGGAGATACGCAGTATTTT. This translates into CASSVGLAGGRGDTQYF.

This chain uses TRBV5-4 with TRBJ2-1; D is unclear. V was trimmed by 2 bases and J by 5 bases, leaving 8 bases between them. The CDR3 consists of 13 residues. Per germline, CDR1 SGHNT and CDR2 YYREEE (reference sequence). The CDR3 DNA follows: TGTGCCAGCAGCTTCCCCAGGAACAATGAGCAGTTCTTC. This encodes CASSFPRNNEQFF. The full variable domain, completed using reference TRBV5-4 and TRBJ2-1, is ETGVTQSPTHLIKTRGQQVTLRCSSQSGHNTVSWYQQALGQGPQFIFQYYREEENGRGNFPPRFSGLQFPNYSSELNVNALELDDSALYLCASSFPRNNEQFFGPGTRLTVL.

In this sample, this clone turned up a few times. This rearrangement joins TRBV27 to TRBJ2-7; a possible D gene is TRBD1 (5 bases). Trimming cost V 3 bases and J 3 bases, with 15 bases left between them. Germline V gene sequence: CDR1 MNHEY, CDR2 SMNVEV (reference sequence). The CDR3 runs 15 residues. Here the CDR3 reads CASSFYPPRDYEQYF. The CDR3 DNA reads TGTGCCAGCAGTTTCTACCCTCCCAGGGACTACGAGCAGTACTTC.

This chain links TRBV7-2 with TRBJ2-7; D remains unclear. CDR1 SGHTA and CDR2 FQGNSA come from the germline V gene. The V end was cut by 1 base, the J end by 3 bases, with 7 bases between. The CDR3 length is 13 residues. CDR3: CASSLVLLYEQYF. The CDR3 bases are TGTGCCAGCAGCTTAGTTCTCCTCTACGAGCAGTACTTC.